These T cell receptor beta chains were read from a single sample in a study of sequential checkpoint blockade in melanoma. The data were produced by immunoSEQ multiplex PCR, yet TCRdb's version contains in-frame clones alone and is incomplete. The data contain about 30,000 clones, 85% to 90% of them singletons. Sample: CD8+ T cells sorted from blood (inferred from file names), taken from a patient given nivolumab and ipilimumab in sequence. These TCRs come from a human donor with melanoma. The CDR3 runs from the conserved cysteine through the conserved F or W. Fields, in order: V gene, J gene, D gene, clone size, CDR3 protein. The D gene is left open where the match is weak. Size is stated for part of the rows, as once, few or many counts, or as a class when the clone is expanded.

v_call: TRBV6-6; j_call: TRBJ2-5; d_call: TRBD1; clone_size: once; cdr3_aa: CASPDRGGKTQYF
v_call: TRBV11-2; j_call: TRBJ2-3; d_call: NA; clone_size: NA; cdr3_aa: CASSFGRGLDTQYF
v_call: TRBV6-6; j_call: TRBJ2-7; d_call: NA; clone_size: NA; cdr3_aa: CASSSLDYEQYF
v_call: TRBV5-4; j_call: TRBJ2-1; d_call: TRBD2; clone_size: NA; cdr3_aa: CASSLPGLAPHEQFF
v_call: TRBV7-6; j_call: TRBJ2-7; d_call: NA; clone_size: NA; cdr3_aa: CASSRTSVDEQYF
v_call: TRBV9; j_call: TRBJ2-1; d_call: NA; clone_size: NA; cdr3_aa: CASSEQGVSNEQFF
v_call: TRBV28; j_call: TRBJ2-2; d_call: NA; clone_size: NA; cdr3_aa: CASSQGHRTNTGELFF
v_call: TRBV2; j_call: TRBJ1-2; d_call: NA; clone_size: NA; cdr3_aa: CASSDPGHLVSYTF
v_call: TRBV7-6; j_call: NA; d_call: TRBD2; clone_size: NA; cdr3_aa: CASSLISGGHEQYF
v_call: TRBV7-8; j_call: TRBJ2-4; d_call: NA; clone_size: once; cdr3_aa: CASSLIAGTPDKNIQYF
v_call: TRBV30; j_call: TRBJ1-2; d_call: NA; clone_size: NA; cdr3_aa: CAWSVRGIHGYTF